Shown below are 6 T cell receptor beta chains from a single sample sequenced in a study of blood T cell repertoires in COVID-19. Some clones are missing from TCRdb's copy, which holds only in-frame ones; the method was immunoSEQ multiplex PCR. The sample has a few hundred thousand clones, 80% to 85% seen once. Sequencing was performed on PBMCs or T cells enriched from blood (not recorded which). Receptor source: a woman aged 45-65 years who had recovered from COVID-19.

The CDR3 nucleotides read TGTGCCAGCAGCTTGTTGACAGACACCACAGATACGCAGTATTTT. Protein: CASSLLTDTTDTQYF. The V gene is TRBV5-6, the J gene TRBJ2-3; maybe TRBD1 (5 bases). V lost 1 base and J 2 bases, leaving 11 bases between the germline ends. The V gene's germline CDR1 is SGHDT and CDR2 YYEEEE. The CDR3 is made up of 15 amino acids. Full variable domain (outside the CDR3, taken from reference TRBV5-6 and TRBJ2-3): DAGVTQSPTHLIKTRGQQVTLRCSPKSGHDTVSWYQQALGQGPQFIFQYYEEEERQRGNFPDRFSGHQFPNYSSELNVNALLLGDSALYLCASSLLTDTTDTQYFGPGTRLTVL.

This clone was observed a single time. The CDR3, as DNA: TGTGCCAGCAGATCGACAGGGGCGGTATATGGCTACACCTTC. Amino acids: CASRSTGAVYGYTF. The rearrangement uses TRBV28 and TRBJ1-2; 8 positions match TRBD1. Germline V gene sequence: CDR1 MDHEN, CDR2 SYDVKM. V was clipped by 6 bases and J by 5 bases; unmatched bases: 8. There are 14 residues in the CDR3.

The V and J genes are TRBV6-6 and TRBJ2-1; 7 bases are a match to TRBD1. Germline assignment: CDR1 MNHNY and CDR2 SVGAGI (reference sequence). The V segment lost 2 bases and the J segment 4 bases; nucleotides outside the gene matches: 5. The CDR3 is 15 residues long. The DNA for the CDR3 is TGTGCCAGCAGTTACCTCGGGACAGAGTACAATGAGCAGTTCTTC. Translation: CASSYLGTEYNEQFF.

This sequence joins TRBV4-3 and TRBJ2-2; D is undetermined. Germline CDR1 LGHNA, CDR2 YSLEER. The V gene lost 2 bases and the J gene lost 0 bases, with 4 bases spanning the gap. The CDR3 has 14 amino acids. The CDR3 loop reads CASSQLANTGELFF. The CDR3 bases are TGCGCCAGCAGCCAACTAGCGAACACCGGGGAGCTGTTTTTT.

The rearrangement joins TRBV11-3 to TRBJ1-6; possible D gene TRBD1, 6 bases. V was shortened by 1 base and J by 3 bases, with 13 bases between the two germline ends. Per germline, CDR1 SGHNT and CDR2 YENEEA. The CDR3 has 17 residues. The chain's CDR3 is CASSLGQRGGYNSPLHF. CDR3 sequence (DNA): TGTGCCAGCAGCTTAGGTCAAAGAGGGGGCTATAATTCACCCCTCCACTTT.

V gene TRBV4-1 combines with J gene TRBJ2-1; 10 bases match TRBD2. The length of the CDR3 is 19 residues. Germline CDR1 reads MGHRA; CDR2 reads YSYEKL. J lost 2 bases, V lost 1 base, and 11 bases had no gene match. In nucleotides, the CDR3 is TGCGCCAGCAGCCAAGCCCTCTTCGGACTAGCGGTGACCTACAATGAGCAGTTCTTC. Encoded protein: CASSQALFGLAVTYNEQFF.